Following are 13 T cell receptor beta chains from one sample sequenced in a study of blood T cell repertoires in COVID-19. Produced via immunoSEQ multiplex PCR; TCRdb's table is partial and in-frame only. The data hold roughly 43,000 clones, with roughly 81% observed a single time. Sequences were obtained from peripheral blood. Receptor source: a woman in her 70s in a cohort sampled during active COVID-19.

V and J are TRBV5-4 and TRBJ2-5; 12 bases align to TRBD2. J gave up 3 bases and V 3 bases, and 3 bases lay outside the gene matches. Germline V gene data show CDR1 as SGHNT and CDR2 as YYREEE (reference sequence). This CDR3 is 15 amino acids long. The CDR3 loop reads CASSSPSGREETQYF. CDR3 sequence (DNA): TGTGCCAGCAGCTCTCCTAGCGGGAGGGAAGAGACCCAGTACTTC.

V gene TRBV18 combines with J gene TRBJ2-3; tentatively, D is TRBD2 (6 bases). The CDR3 runs 15 residues. Trimming cost V 0 bases and J 3 bases, with 10 bases left between them. The V gene's germline CDR1 is KGHSH and CDR2 LQKENI. CDR3 loop: CASSPPEGRTDTQYF. The CDR3, as DNA: TGTGCCAGCTCACCACCGGAGGGGAGGACAGATACGCAGTATTTT. The variable domain in full, completed from reference TRBV18 and TRBJ2-3, reads NAGVMQNPRHLVRRRGQEARLRCSPMKGHSHVYWYRQLPEEGLKFMVYLQKENIIDESGMPKERFSAEFPKEGPSILRIQQVVRGDSAAYFCASSPPEGRTDTQYFGPGTRLTVL.

The J gene is TRBJ2-1, the V gene TRBV3-1 (or the pseudogene TRBV3-2); tentative D call: TRBD1 (6 bases). This CDR3 has 17 residues. V was pared by 0 bases and J by 4 bases, with 16 bases between. CDR1 and CDR2 (germline): LGHDT, YNNKEL (reference sequence). The CDR3 protein is CASSQDTGTPPYNEQFF. DNA of the CDR3: TGTGCCAGCAGCCAAGACACCGGGACACCACCATACAATGAGCAGTTCTTC.

The rearrangement links TRBV28 to TRBJ1-1, with D possibly being TRBD1 (5 bases). In germline, CDR1 is MDHEN, CDR2 SYDVKM. V was shortened by 5 bases and J by 0 bases, with 13 bases between the two germline ends. This CDR3 is built from 15 residues. The CDR3 reads CASSPSGHMNTEAFF. The CDR3 DNA sequence: TGTGCCAGCAGTCCGTCTGGACATATGAACACTGAAGCTTTCTTT.

J is TRBJ2-7 and V is TRBV19; D may be TRBD1 (6 bases). The CDR3 runs to 13 residues. The V end was cut by 4 bases, the J end by 2 bases, with 9 bases between. The germline gives CDR1 LNHDA, CDR2 SQIVND (reference sequence). The CDR3 DNA reads TGTGCCAGTAGTAGAGGACAGACCTACGAGCAGTACTTC. This codes for CASSRGQTYEQYF.

This chain links TRBV5-6 with TRBJ1-2; 8 bases line up with TRBD1. With 7 bases clipped from V and 6 bases from J, the junction kept 8 bases outside the gene matches. Germline V gene lookup returns CDR1 SGHDT and CDR2 YYEEEE. The CDR3 extends over 13 amino acids. The chain's CDR3 is CASPLRTGNGYTF. The CDR3 DNA reads as TGTGCCAGCCCGCTTCGGACAGGGAATGGCTACACCTTC.

V gene TRBV18 combines with J gene TRBJ1-1; D gene unclear. V gave up 2 bases and J gave up 6 bases, with 10 bases separating them. The CDR3 consists of 13 residues. CDR1 KGHSH and CDR2 LQKENI come from the germline V gene. CDR3 nucleotide sequence: TGTGCCAGCTCACCAGGAGGGAGCCCTGAAGCTTTCTTT. Protein: CASSPGGSPEAFF.

The rearrangement links TRBV18 to TRBJ2-1; TRBD2 aligns across 9 bases. The V and J ends lost 6 bases and 6 bases, in that order; junction bases with no gene match: 6. In germline, CDR1 is KGHSH, CDR2 LQKENI. The CDR3 has 14 amino acids. CDR3 sequence reads: CASSGTSSVNEQFF. CDR3 coding DNA: TGTGCCAGCTCCGGGACTAGCAGTGTCAATGAGCAGTTCTTC.

This chain connects TRBV28 to TRBJ2-3; 8 bases fit TRBD1. V lost 7 bases and J lost 2; bases outside the gene matches: 5. Germline V lookup: CDR1 MDHEN, CDR2 SYDVKM. CDR3 length: 14 amino acids. The DNA for the CDR3 is TGTGCCAGCACCTCGGGACAGGACACAGATACGCAGTATTTT. Residues: CASTSGQDTDTQYF.

The gene calls are TRBV30 and TRBJ2-3; no clear D gene. Per germline, CDR1 GTSNPN and CDR2 SVGIG (reference sequence). Trimming removed 7 bases from V and 4 bases from J, with 18 bases in between. This CDR3 spans 14 amino acids. CDR3 sequence reads: CASRRKMGADTQYF. Here the CDR3 DNA reads TGTGCCTCGAGAAGGAAGATGGGCGCAGATACGCAGTATTTT.

The chain links TRBV9 to TRBJ2-1; 8 nucleotides line up with TRBD2. The CDR3 spans 13 residues. CDR1 is SGDLS, CDR2 YYNGEE, per germline. V was clipped by 3 bases and J by 7 bases; unmatched bases: 3. The CDR3 bases are TGTGCCAGCAGCGGGACTAGCAGGAATGAGCAGTTCTTC. It specifies CASSGTSRNEQFF.

The chain uses TRBV6-2 or TRBV6-3 and TRBJ1-1; possible D gene TRBD1, 6 bases. This CDR3 is built from 15 residues. Trimming left V 0 bases short and J 4 bases short, with 12 bases between. Per the germline V gene, CDR1 is MNHEY and CDR2 is SVGEGT. The CDR3 nucleotides read TGTGCCAGCAGTTACTCTCGGGGGGCTGCCACTGAAGCTTTCTTT. Translated, it gives CASSYSRGAATEAFF.

V and J are TRBV28 and TRBJ2-1; 11 bases line up with TRBD2. This CDR3 is 15 amino acids long. V gave up 6 bases and J gave up 4 bases; unmatched junction bases: 5. Germline V CDR1 and CDR2: MDHEN, SYDVKM. CDR3 coding DNA: TGTGCCAGCAGGCCCGGGACTAGCGGTTACAATGAGCAGTTCTTC. It specifies CASRPGTSGYNEQFF.